Presented here are 17 T cell receptor beta chains from one specimen sequenced in a study of cytomegalovirus exposure and HLA in healthy donors. Assay used: immunoSEQ multiplex PCR; TCRdb lists only in-frame clones, some missing. The profile shows around 300,000 clones, roughly 90% of them singletons. The material sequenced was PBMCs. These receptors were collected from a woman in her thirties in good health and CMV-seropositive.

This clone was seen only once. The J gene is TRBJ1-2, the V gene TRBV15; D possibly corresponds to TRBD1 (5 bases). The V gene's germline CDR1 is LNHNV and CDR2 YYDKDF (reference sequence). This CDR3 is 14 amino acids long. Trimming pared 0 bases from V and 8 bases from J, leaving 13 bases between. This CDR3 is CATSRDVARDGYTF. CDR3 nucleotide sequence: TGTGCCACCAGCAGAGATGTCGCGAGGGACGGCTACACCTTC.

The chain links TRBV6-1 to TRBJ2-7; D is ambiguous. Trimming removed 7 bases at V and 2 bases at J, with 12 bases between. Germline loops: CDR1 MNHNS, CDR2 SASEGT. The CDR3 contains 13 residues. The CDR3 is CASMGFPTYEQYF. DNA of the CDR3: TGTGCCAGCATGGGGTTCCCTACCTACGAGCAGTACTTC.

The chain combines TRBV2 with TRBJ2-5; D might be TRBD2 (6 bases). The CDR3 spans 15 residues. The V gene's germline CDR1 is SNHLY and CDR2 FYNNEI. Trimming pared 2 bases from V and 4 bases from J, leaving 14 bases between. The CDR3 DNA sequence: TGTGCCAGCAGTGAAAGTTCCTTAGCGGCAGAGACCCAGTACTTC. It translates to CASSESSLAAETQYF.

The chain is built from TRBV6-6 and TRBJ2-1, with 8 positions matching TRBD1. The CDR3 is 15 amino acids. Germline trimming cut 5 bases from V and 10 bases from J; bases unmatched to any gene: 13. The germline gives CDR1 MNHNY, CDR2 SVGAGI (reference sequence). CDR3 region: CASSHPRTGSREQFF. CDR3 nucleotides: TGTGCCAGCAGTCACCCCAGGACAGGGTCCAGGGAGCAGTTCTTC.

The chain carries TRBV9 and TRBJ1-2; no clear D gene. The V end lost 0 bases, the J end lost 2 bases, and 5 bases lay between the germline ends. CDR1 is SGDLS and CDR2 is YYNGEE in the germline V gene. There are 13 residues in the CDR3. The DNA of the CDR3 is TGTGCCAGCAGCGTAGCGGGAAACTATGGCTACACCTTC. Translated: CASSVAGNYGYTF.

The chain recombines TRBV6-5 with TRBJ2-3; D is undetermined. V lost 5 bases and J 7 bases, leaving 19 bases between the germline ends. The length of the CDR3 is 15 residues. The V gene's germline CDR1 is MNHEY and CDR2 SVGAGI. CDR3 sequence (DNA): TGTGCCAGCAGTCTTACCGATCCCGTAGGATATACGCAGTATTTT. Amino acids: CASSLTDPVGYTQYF.

The rearrangement joins TRBV4-3 to TRBJ1-5, with TRBD1 matching over 7 bases. J was trimmed by 2 bases and V by 0 bases; bases with no gene match: 4. This CDR3 is built from 16 residues. Germline V CDR1 and CDR2: LGHNA, YSLEER. In DNA form, the CDR3 reads TGCGCCAGCAGCCAAGACCGTACAGGGGGCAATCAGCCCCAGCATTTT. As protein: CASSQDRTGGNQPQHF.

The gene calls are TRBV27 and TRBJ2-7; D not resolved. Deletions cut 5 bases from V and 6 bases from J, with 14 bases between. The CDR3 has 13 amino acids. Germline assignment: CDR1 MNHEY and CDR2 SMNVEV (reference sequence). In DNA, the CDR3 is TGTGCCAGCAGTCCCCCTACGTTACGCGAGCAGTACTTC. Residues: CASSPPTLREQYF.

The chain carries TRBV6-5 and TRBJ2-7, with D possibly TRBD2 on 7 matching bases. V dropped 2 bases and J dropped 4 bases, with 15 bases sitting between them. The germline CDR1 and CDR2 sequences are MNHEY and SVGAGI. The CDR3 is made up of 15 amino acids. Here the CDR3 reads CASSYVGGGVYEQYF. CDR3 DNA: TGTGCCAGCAGTTACGTAGGGGGGGGTGTATACGAGCAGTACTTC.

CDR3: CASSFGGTLYEQYF. The CDR3 DNA follows: TGTGCCAGCAGCTTTGGCGGGACTCTCTACGAGCAGTACTTC. The J gene is TRBJ2-7, the V gene TRBV5-6; the D gene is possibly TRBD2 (6 bases). Trimming took 2 bases from V and 3 from J, leaving 12 bases between them. The CDR3 has 14 residues. Germline V lookup: CDR1 SGHDT, CDR2 YYEEEE.

V is TRBV4-2 and J is TRBJ2-7, with 8 bases identical to TRBD2. CDR3 length equals 19 residues. In germline, CDR1 is LGHNA, CDR2 YNFKEQ. V gave up 5 bases and J gave up 4 bases; unmatched junction bases: 22. CDR3: CASSAKPSPNSGVSYEQYF. CDR3 DNA: TGTGCCAGCAGCGCCAAGCCCTCTCCTAATAGCGGGGTTTCATACGAGCAGTACTTC.

The chain links TRBV7-9 to TRBJ2-1; no firm D call. CDR1 is SEHNR and CDR2 is FQNEAQ in the germline V gene (reference sequence). The CDR3 has 14 amino acids. Trimming removed 0 bases at V and 6 bases at J, with 9 bases between. The DNA of the CDR3 is TGTGCCAGCAGCTTAGCGTCGGCAGCCAATGAGCAGTTCTTC. This encodes CASSLASAANEQFF.

This rearrangement joins TRBV2 to TRBJ1-6, with TRBD1 matching over 8 bases. Germline V CDR1 and CDR2: SNHLY, FYNNEI. With 5 bases clipped from V and 10 bases from J, the junction kept 10 bases outside the gene matches. The CDR3 consists of 15 residues. CDR3 DNA sequence: TGTGCCAGCAGTACGCCCTTACAGGGGGGATCACCCCTCCACTTT. It specifies CASSTPLQGGSPLHF.

The chain recombines TRBV9 with TRBJ1-4; 7 bases agree with TRBD1. Germline values: CDR1 SGDLS, CDR2 YYNGEE. This CDR3 is 16 amino acids long. V was clipped by 2 bases and J by 3 bases; unmatched bases: 7. The CDR3 spells CASSVLGTASNEKLFF. CDR3 coding DNA: TGTGCCAGCAGCGTTTTAGGGACAGCGTCTAATGAAAAACTGTTTTTT.

V usage is TRBV9 and J usage is TRBJ2-1; 7 positions match TRBD2. V lost 2 bases, J lost 8 bases, and 10 bases stayed unmatched. The CDR3 sequence is 15 residues long. Germline V CDR1 and CDR2: SGDLS, YYNGEE. CDR3 sequence reads: CASSVGGTLRDEQFF. CDR3 in DNA: TGTGCCAGCAGCGTGGGGGGGACCCTTCGCGATGAGCAGTTCTTC.

This clone was found a few times. The chain couples TRBV23-1 to TRBJ1-2, with D possibly being TRBD1 (6 bases). TRBV23-1 is known as an ORF, though its function is uncertain. CDR3 length: 16 residues. The ends were cut back, 2 bases at V and 0 bases at J, with 13 bases in the middle. The CDR3 is CASSQRYRVANYGYTF. CDR3 coding DNA: TGCGCCAGCAGTCAAAGGTACAGGGTAGCTAACTATGGCTACACCTTC.

The sample holds one count of this clone. The gene calls are TRBV25-1 and TRBJ2-1, with D perhaps assigned TRBD1 or TRBD2 (5 bases each). The CDR3 loop spans 17 amino acids. In germline, CDR1 is MGHDK, CDR2 SYGVNS. Trimming took 4 bases from V and 2 from J, leaving 18 bases between them. Here the CDR3 reads CASSASLRDGPYNEQFF. CDR3 in DNA: TGTGCCAGCAGTGCTTCCCTTAGGGACGGCCCCTACAATGAGCAGTTCTTC.